This TCR beta chain was recovered during a study of shared clonotypes between healthy human individuals. At the level of the study: CD4 naive and memory got three plates each, CD8 naive two, CD8 memory one. Study-level findings and limits: Memory subsets had estimated richness that was generally smaller than that of naive subsets. Sorted-subset sequencing, rarefaction showed, was incomplete despite large depth. Some naive CD4 clonotypes, roughly 4.7%, turned up in common across four donors.

The naive CD8 subset, CD45RO-negative cells positively selected for CCR7, excluded terminally differentiated effector memory CD45RA+ cells. Comments on this clone: The antigen remains unidentified.

The CDR3 is 15 amino acids. The trim removed 11 bases at V and 0 bases at J, leaving 10 bases unmatched. CDR1 is SNHLY and CDR2 is FYNNEI in the germline V gene. Measured with immunoSEQ multiplex PCR; TCRdb has only the in-frame clones, and not every one. This table has around 2.1 million clones, approximately 94% appearing once. The J gene is TRBJ1-3, the V gene TRBV2, with 7 bases identical to TRBD1. The sequence came from a man younger than 30 in good health. Some clones in this sample may be carry-over from other donors' samples. Sequenced: naive CD8+ T cells from PBMCs. CDR3 residues: CALRDSILSGNTIYF. CDR3 coding DNA: TGTGCCCTCCGGGACAGCATTCTCTCTGGAAACACCATATATTTT.